These T cell receptor beta chains were read from a single sample in a study of T cell changes during pregnancy in multiple sclerosis. TCRdb's copy holds only in-frame clones and misses some; the assay was immunoSEQ multiplex PCR. The sample lists about 40,000 clones, roughly 90% occurring once. The specimen comprised CD4+ T cells from peripheral blood mononuclear cells, sampled before pregnancy. The receptor source for this set is a female donor with multiple sclerosis, enrolled in a pregnancy study. CDR3s include the opening cysteine and the closing phenylalanine or tryptophan. The D gene is left open where the match is weak. Size values are once, few and many counts, or a class for expanded clones, and some rows have none.

TRBV28	TRBJ1-5	.	.	CASSYGTYHSNQPQHF	TGTGCCAGCAGCTACGGGACATACCATAGCAATCAGCCCCAGCATTTT
TRBV5-5	TRBJ2-7	TRBD2	.	CASSLRAPAGAYEQYF	TGTGCCAGCAGCTTGCGGGCGCCAGCGGGGGCCTACGAGCAGTACTTC
TRBV7-3	TRBJ1-6	TRBD1	.	CASSTSGTANSPLHF	TGTGCCAGCAGCACCTCCGGGACAGCTAATTCACCCCTCCACTTT
TRBV19	TRBJ2-3	TRBD1	few	CASSTPGQGGDTQYF	TGTGCCAGTAGTACTCCGGGACAGGGAGGAGATACGCAGTATTTT
TRBV28	TRBJ1-1	.	.	CASSLLGTETEAFF	TGTGCCAGCAGTTTATTAGGAACGGAGACTGAAGCTTTCTTT
TRBV19	TRBJ1-6	.	.	CASSPQVVSSPLHF	TGTGCCAGTAGTCCTCAGGTAGTAAGTTCACCCCTCCACTTT
TRBV6-5	TRBJ1-2	.	.	CASSPWGRDYGYTF	TGTGCCAGCAGTCCCTGGGGCAGGGATTATGGCTACACCTTC
TRBV7-9	TRBJ2-7	.	.	CASSLGLTQGPDEQYF	TGTGCCAGCAGCTTAGGGCTAACACAGGGACCCGACGAGCAGTACTTC
TRBV4-1	TRBJ2-1	TRBD1	.	CASSPRRAGTGSHEQFF	TGCGCCAGCAGCCCCAGGAGGGCCGGGACAGGGAGCCATGAGCAGTTCTTC
TRBV4-1	TRBJ2-7	TRBD2	.	CASSQQLSGTSYEQYF	TGCGCCAGCAGCCAACAACTGAGCGGGACCTCCTACGAGCAGTACTTC
TRBV5-1	TRBJ1-4	.	.	CASRTTGGNEKLFF	TGCGCCAGCAGGACGACAGGCGGCAATGAAAAACTGTTTTTT
TRBV28	TRBJ1-2	TRBD1	.	CASSWGQGARGYTF	TGTGCCAGCAGTTGGGGACAGGGGGCGCGTGGCTACACCTTC
TRBV7-8	TRBJ2-1	TRBD2	.	CASRITLAGGYEQFF	TGTGCCAGCAGAATAACACTAGCGGGGGGCTACGAGCAGTTCTTC
TRBV5-1	TRBJ2-7	TRBD1	.	CASQGQGANEQYF	TGCGCCAGCCAGGGACAGGGGGCCAACGAGCAGTACTTC
TRBV28	TRBJ2-6	TRBD1	.	CASSSTGLGANVLTF	TGTGCCAGCAGTTCGACAGGGCTCGGGGCCAACGTCCTGACTTTC
TRBV5-1	TRBJ2-3	TRBD2	.	CASREPIAGAGTDTQYF	TGCGCCAGCCGGGAACCTATAGCGGGGGCGGGCACAGATACGCAGTATTTT
TRBV5-1	TRBJ2-3	.	.	CASSLFRGADTQYF	TGCGCCAGCAGCTTGTTTCGGGGTGCAGATACGCAGTATTTT
TRBV5-4	TRBJ2-1	TRBD1	once	CASSLVGQGWDEQFF	TGTGCCAGCAGCTTGGTGGGACAGGGGTGGGATGAGCAGTTCTTC
TRBV6-1	TRBJ1-3	TRBD1	.	CASPKPGGVGNTIYF	TGTGCCAGCCCTAAACCAGGGGGCGTCGGAAACACCATATATTTT
TRBV2	TRBJ2-1	.	.	CASSTPDSPGSYNEQFF	TGTGCCAGCTCCACCCCCGACAGCCCCGGGTCCTACAATGAGCAGTTCTTC
TRBV7-9	TRBJ2-1	.	.	CASSLAFEQFF	TGTGCCAGCAGCTTAGCCTTTGAGCAGTTCTTC
TRBV9	TRBJ1-1	TRBD1	.	CASSEPGTGRNTEAFF	TGTGCCAGCAGCGAGCCCGGGACAGGGCGGAACACTGAAGCTTTCTTT
TRBV29-1	TRBJ1-4	TRBD1	.	CSVTGGGEKLFF	TGCAGCGTCACAGGGGGGGGTGAAAAACTGTTTTTT
TRBV11-3	TRBJ2-1	TRBD2	.	CASSLDQRGRNEQFF	TGTGCCAGCAGCTTAGATCAGCGGGGTCGGAATGAGCAGTTCTTC
TRBV6-4	TRBJ2-7	TRBD2	.	CASSVIAGGPGEQYF	TGTGCCAGCAGTGTAATAGCGGGGGGGCCTGGCGAGCAGTACTTC
TRBV11-2	TRBJ2-1	TRBD2	.	CASSLRVAGAKNEQFF	TGTGCCAGCAGCTTAAGGGTAGCGGGGGCGAAAAATGAGCAGTTCTTC
TRBV15	TRBJ1-1	.	once	CATSRTWRTEAFF	TGTGCCACCAGCCGAACTTGGAGAACTGAAGCTTTCTTT
TRBV19	TRBJ2-7	TRBD2	few	CASSIDGAGTYEQYF	TGTGCCAGTAGTATAGATGGAGCGGGGACCTACGAGCAGTACTTC
TRBV4-2	TRBJ1-6	TRBD1	.	CASSQEGTGVVLNNSPLHF	TGTGCCAGCAGCCAAGAAGGGACAGGGGTGGTCCTTAATAATTCACCCCTCCACTTT
TRBV6-6	TRBJ2-1	.	.	CASSYSQVYNEQFF	TGTGCCAGCAGTTACTCACAAGTCTACAATGAGCAGTTCTTC
TRBV5-6	TRBJ1-3	TRBD1	.	CASSFRDRRSGNTIYF	TGTGCCAGCAGCTTTCGGGACAGGAGGTCTGGAAACACCATATATTTT
TRBV30	TRBJ1-4	.	once	CAQGGYNEKLFF	TGTGCCCAAGGGGGTTATAATGAAAAACTGTTTTTT
TRBV19	TRBJ1-1	.	.	CASSQRGGNTEAFF	TGTGCCAGTAGTCAACGGGGGGGGAACACTGAAGCTTTCTTT
TRBV19	TRBJ1-5	.	.	CASSIDPVQPQHF	TGTGCCAGTAGTATAGATCCGGTCCAGCCCCAGCATTTT
TRBV19	TRBJ1-1	.	.	CASSIGRGTEAFF	TGTGCCAGTAGTATCGGCAGGGGCACTGAAGCTTTCTTT
TRBV5-4	TRBJ2-7	TRBD2	.	CASRYGGSYEQYF	TGTGCCAGCCGCTACGGGGGGTCCTACGAGCAGTACTTC
TRBV7-3	TRBJ2-3	TRBD2	.	CASSLRGGSDTQYF	TGTGCCAGCAGCCTACGGGGGGGCTCGGATACGCAGTATTTT
TRBV5-6	TRBJ1-3	.	once	CASSLAPARINTIYF	TGTGCCAGCAGCTTGGCGCCAGCTAGGATAAACACCATATATTTT
TRBV28	TRBJ2-1	.	.	CASSQVLDYEQFF	TGTGCCAGCAGTCAAGTCTTAGATTATGAGCAGTTCTTC
TRBV6-6	TRBJ2-7	.	once	CASSRQTGPYEQYF	TGTGCCAGCAGCCGTCAGACAGGACCCTACGAGCAGTACTTC
TRBV6-4	TRBJ1-6	TRBD1	.	CASSDSRDRQIYNSPLHF	TGTGCCAGCAGTGATTCCAGGGACAGACAGATCTATAATTCACCCCTCCACTTT
TRBV5-1	TRBJ1-4	TRBD1	.	CASSAGAGTGAEKLFF	TGCGCCAGCAGCGCAGGAGCCGGGACAGGGGCTGAAAAACTGTTTTTT